The next 29 T cell receptor beta chains were all read from a single sample in a study of T-cell reconstitution after alpha-beta-depleted transplantation in children. During its preparation, the TCRbeta library received unique molecular identifiers. One entry per CDR3 protein, called by TCRdb with MiXCR from the PCR reads. The data show hundreds of thousands of distinct CDR3 sequences, about 14% seen once. The sequencing used PBMCs, collected from the stem cell graft. The receptor set was obtained from a human donor who donated a stem cell graft to a child with Fanconi anemia.

The rearrangement uses TRBV27 and TRBJ2-2; D remains unclear. Between the trimmed V and J ends, which lost 6 bases and 4 bases, there was a span of 12 bases. Germline assignment: CDR1 MNHEY and CDR2 SMNVEV (reference sequence). This CDR3 is 14 amino acids long. For the CDR3, the DNA is TGTGCCAGCAGGACTTTTAGCCCCACCGGGGAGCTGTTTTTT. This translates into CASRTFSPTGELFF.

This clonotype came up many times. The gene calls are TRBV12-3 or TRBV12-4 and TRBJ1-1; D unclear. The CDR3 contains 17 residues. V lost 5 bases and J 3 bases, leaving 22 bases between the germline ends. The CDR3 loop reads CASSGPATEVDDTEAFF. The CDR3 nucleotides read TGTGCCAGCAGTGGACCCGCTACGGAGGTGGATGACACTGAAGCTTTCTTT.

This clonotype was seen more than once but under ten times. V and J are TRBV9 and TRBJ2-7; D call uncertain. The V gene's germline CDR1 is SGDLS and CDR2 YYNGEE. V lost 2 bases, J lost 5 bases, and 5 bases lay in between. CDR3 size: 11 residues. The CDR3: CASSVANEQYF. DNA of the CDR3: TGTGCCAGCAGCGTCGCCAACGAGCAGTACTTC.

There are a few counts of this clonotype. The V gene is TRBV4-3, the J gene TRBJ2-2; D not resolved. CDR1 LGHNA and CDR2 YSLEER come from the germline V gene. The CDR3 has 13 residues. V lost 2 bases to trimming and J lost 5 bases, with 6 bases between them. The CDR3 DNA sequence: TGCGCCAGCAGCCAACAGAGGACCGGGGAGCTGTTTTTT. It translates to CASSQQRTGELFF.

This clonotype showed up just a few times. V gene TRBV10-3 combines with J gene TRBJ1-2; D gene ambiguous. V gave up 0 bases and J gave up 7 bases, with 6 bases separating them. CDR3 length: 12 amino acids. Germline V gives CDR1 ENHRY, CDR2 SYGVKD. This CDR3 is CAISESGSGYTF. The CDR3 DNA reads as TGTGCCATCAGTGAGTCGGGGAGTGGCTACACCTTC.

In this sample, this clonotype turned up a few times. V and J are TRBV4-2 and TRBJ2-3, with D perhaps matching TRBD2 (6 bases). This CDR3 is built from 15 residues. Germline CDR1 LGHNA, CDR2 YNFKEQ. V lost 4 bases and J lost 5, with 16 bases in between. The CDR3 DNA sequence: TGTGCCAGCAGCCGTCGTAGCGGTGATGAAGATACGCAGTATTTT. Protein: CASSRRSGDEDTQYF.

The sample holds many counts of this clonotype. The chain combines TRBV2 with TRBJ2-2, with 8 bases fitting TRBD1. Germline V lookup: CDR1 SNHLY, CDR2 FYNNEI. V trimming: 7 bases; J trimming: 5 bases; junction bases outside the gene matches: 6. The CDR3 has 14 amino acids. CDR3 sequence (DNA): TGTGCCAGCACTGGGACAGGACTAACCGGGGAGCTGTTTTTT. Translation gives CASTGTGLTGELFF.

This clonotype came up a few times. This chain uses TRBV5-6 with TRBJ1-2, with D possibly matching TRBD1 (6 bases). This CDR3 has 13 amino acids. Looked up from germline, CDR1 is SGHDT and CDR2 is YYEEEE. Deletions cut 1 base from V and 8 bases from J, with 12 bases between. CDR3 loop: CASSLTGLYGYTF. The CDR3 DNA follows: TGTGCCAGCAGCTTGACAGGGTTGTACGGCTACACCTTC.

Only a few counts were recorded for this clonotype. The J gene is TRBJ2-2, the V gene TRBV9; the D is unclear. Germline V gene sequence: CDR1 SGDLS, CDR2 YYNGEE. This CDR3 has 14 residues. The V end lost 4 bases, the J end lost 2 bases, and 9 bases lay between the germline ends. CDR3 sequence (DNA): TGTGCCAGCAGCCTGCATACTAACACCGGGGAGCTGTTTTTT. The encoded protein is CASSLHTNTGELFF. The full variable domain, rest sourced from reference TRBV9 and TRBJ2-2, is DSGVTQTPKHLITATGQRVTLRCSPRSGDLSVYWYQQSLDQGLQFLIQYYNGEERAKGNILERFSAQQFPDLHSELNLSSLELGDSALYFCASSLHTNTGELFFGEGSRLTVL.

This clonotype was counted between two and nine times. The CDR3 sequence is CASSPERTGVNTEAFF. The CDR3 bases are TGTGCCAGCTCACCCGAGCGGACAGGGGTGAACACTGAAGCTTTCTTT. The rearrangement links TRBV18 to TRBJ1-1; 9 bases map to TRBD1. The V and J ends lost 3 bases and 0 bases, in that order; junction bases with no gene match: 5. This CDR3 contains 16 residues. Germline values: CDR1 KGHSH, CDR2 LQKENI. The full variable domain, rest sourced from reference TRBV18 and TRBJ1-1, is NAGVMQNPRHLVRRRGQEARLRCSPMKGHSHVYWYRQLPEEGLKFMVYLQKENIIDESGMPKERFSAEFPKEGPSILRIQQVVRGDSAAYFCASSPERTGVNTEAFFGQGTRLTVV.

In its sample, this clonotype was seen a few times. V usage is TRBV7-2 and J usage is TRBJ2-5, with D possibly matching TRBD2 (5 bases). This CDR3 spans 16 amino acids. Germline V gives CDR1 SGHTA, CDR2 FQGNSA. V lost 1 base and J 2 bases, leaving 14 bases between the germline ends. The CDR3 region is CASSLGLAPTQETQYF. In DNA form, the CDR3 reads TGTGCCAGCAGCTTAGGTCTAGCTCCTACGCAAGAGACCCAGTACTTC.

This chain connects TRBV5-6 to TRBJ1-2, with D perhaps matching TRBD1 (5 bases). The CDR3 is 13 residues long. Trimming pared 0 bases from V and 6 bases from J, leaving 9 bases between. CDR1 and CDR2 from the germline V gene are SGHDT and YYEEEE. The CDR3 nucleotides are TGTGCCAGCAGCTTGGACAGGTGGAATGGCTACACCTTC. Translation: CASSLDRWNGYTF. Full variable domain (missing parts from reference TRBV5-6 and TRBJ1-2): DAGVTQSPTHLIKTRGQQVTLRCSPKSGHDTVSWYQQALGQGPQFIFQYYEEEERQRGNFPDRFSGHQFPNYSSELNVNALLLGDSALYLCASSLDRWNGYTFGSGTRLTVV.

The chain recombines TRBV28 with TRBJ2-2, with D unresolved. The CDR3 length is 13 residues. Looked up from germline, CDR1 is MDHEN and CDR2 is SYDVKM. Trimming stripped 4 bases from V and 5 bases from J, with 8 bases between. CDR3 protein: CASSWVRTGELFF. In DNA form, the CDR3 reads TGTGCCAGCAGTTGGGTGAGGACCGGGGAGCTGTTTTTT.

The CDR3 protein is CASSLRSEGTGELFF. CDR3 nucleotide sequence: TGCGCCAGCAGCTTACGGTCAGAAGGCACCGGGGAGCTGTTTTTT. This rearrangement joins TRBV5-1 to TRBJ2-2; D unclear. Germline CDR1 and CDR2: SGHRS and YFSETQ. The V end lost 2 bases, the J end lost 4 bases, and 12 bases lay between the germline ends. The CDR3 runs 15 residues.

The chain links TRBV12-3 or TRBV12-4 to TRBJ1-5; 9 bases align to TRBD1. Unmatched junction bases numbered 12, after V lost 6 bases and J lost 9 bases. CDR3 length equals 15 residues. The CDR3 region has the DNA TGTGCCAGCAGCCCCTGGGGACAGGGCGCAAGGCCCCAGCATTTT. Protein sequence: CASSPWGQGARPQHF.

The chain couples TRBV27 to TRBJ1-6; D uncertain. Germline assignment: CDR1 MNHEY and CDR2 SMNVEV (reference sequence). Trimming pared 3 bases from V and 10 bases from J, leaving 13 bases between. CDR3 size: 14 residues. The CDR3 DNA reads as TGTGCCAGCAGTTTGGACGGCGCGGGGTCACCCCTCCACTTT. As protein: CASSLDGAGSPLHF.

In this sample, this clonotype turned up many times. The chain is built from TRBV7-2 and TRBJ2-7; the D gene is possibly TRBD2 (5 bases). The CDR3 length is 14 residues. The germline V gene encodes CDR1 SGHTA and CDR2 FQGNSA. Trimming left V 5 bases short and J 1 base short, with 12 bases between. CDR3 in DNA: TGTGCCAGCAGCCACCCTCGGGGTTCCTACGAGCAGTACTTC. Its protein product is CASSHPRGSYEQYF.

Only a few counts were recorded for this clonotype. The chain combines TRBV28 with TRBJ2-1; 10 bases line up with TRBD2. V lost 4 bases, J lost 6 bases, and 9 bases stayed unmatched. The CDR3 length is 16 residues. Germline-derived CDR1 and CDR2 are MDHEN and SYDVKM. Written as DNA, the CDR3 is TGTGCCAGCAGTTCTCCAGCGGGGGGGATGTTCAATGAGCAGTTCTTC. This codes for CASSSPAGGMFNEQFF.

This chain connects TRBV5-6 to TRBJ1-1; D possibly corresponds to TRBD1 (6 bases). V lost 5 bases, J lost 0 bases, and 11 bases lay in between. The CDR3 runs to 14 residues. Germline values: CDR1 SGHDT, CDR2 YYEEEE. Here the CDR3 DNA reads TGTGCCAGCAGTCGACAGGTCCTGAACACTGAAGCTTTCTTT. Its protein product is CASSRQVLNTEAFF.

This clonotype was seen many times. The gene calls are TRBV12-5 and TRBJ2-2, with D uncertain. Trimming left V 6 bases short and J 0 bases short, with 11 bases between. This CDR3 region has 15 residues. Germline V gives CDR1 LGHNT, CDR2 FRNRAP. In nucleotides, the CDR3 is TGTGCTAGTGGCGCTGGGCACTCGAACACCGGGGAGCTGTTTTTT. Its translation is CASGAGHSNTGELFF.

This clonotype showed up many times. The chain carries TRBV18 and TRBJ2-1; D gene ambiguous. The CDR3 is made up of 14 amino acids. Trimming removed 2 bases at V and 10 bases at J, with 15 bases between. The germline CDR1 and CDR2 sequences are KGHSH and LQKENI. CDR3 region: CASSPTNLVGEQFF. The CDR3 DNA sequence: TGTGCCAGCTCACCAACGAATTTGGTAGGGGAGCAGTTCTTC.

The chain links TRBV5-1 to TRBJ2-1; weak D call: TRBD1 (5 bases). The CDR3 consists of 14 residues. V lost 0 bases and J 8 bases, leaving 12 bases between the germline ends. The germline V gene encodes CDR1 SGHRS and CDR2 YFSETQ. The DNA for the CDR3 is TGCGCCAGCAGCTTGGGTTCAGGGTTCGATGAGCAGTTCTTC. Translating it yields CASSLGSGFDEQFF.

This clonotype appeared a single time. The chain joins TRBV7-7 to TRBJ2-7, with D perhaps matching TRBD2 (5 bases). The CDR3 sequence is 15 residues long. Germline lookup yields CDR1 SSHAT and CDR2 FNYEAQ (reference sequence). The V gene lost 3 bases and the J gene lost 3 bases, with 15 bases spanning the gap. The CDR3 region is CASSLYRDIDYEQYV. As DNA, the CDR3 is TGTGCCAGCAGCTTGTACCGGGATATTGACTACGAGCAGTACGTC.

This clonotype appeared many times. The chain carries TRBV20-1 and TRBJ2-1; D unresolved. The V end lost 1 base, the J end lost 6 bases, and 4 bases lay between the germline ends. Germline-derived CDR1 and CDR2 are DFQATT and SNEGSKA (reference sequence). The CDR3 runs to 11 residues. CDR3 in amino acids: CSARVVNEQFF. Written as DNA, the CDR3 is TGCAGTGCTAGAGTAGTCAATGAGCAGTTCTTC.

This clonotype came up many times. The chain has TRBV20-1 and TRBJ1-1, with TRBD1 as a possible D gene (6 bases). CDR1 is DFQATT, CDR2 SNEGSKA, per germline (reference sequence). CDR3 size: 14 residues. V dropped 6 bases and J dropped 3 bases, with 17 bases sitting between them. CDR3 nucleotides: TGCAGTGCCCAACGGGAGGGGGTCGACACTGAAGCTTTCTTT. It specifies CSAQREGVDTEAFF.

V is TRBV9 and J is TRBJ1-2; TRBD1 aligns across 9 bases. Germline CDR1 SGDLS, CDR2 YYNGEE. The V and J ends lost 3 bases and 4 bases, in that order; junction bases with no gene match: 4. This CDR3 region has 14 residues. In nucleotides, the CDR3 is TGTGCCAGCAGCGCCGGGACAGGGTTCTATGGCTACACCTTC. Residues: CASSAGTGFYGYTF.

The chain joins TRBV10-3 to TRBJ1-3; no clear D gene. V lost 8 bases and J lost 0, with 14 bases in between. Looked up from germline, CDR1 is ENHRY and CDR2 is SYGVKD. CDR3 length: 15 amino acids. This CDR3 is CAIGMTSRSGNTIYF. The CDR3 region has the DNA TGTGCCATCGGTATGACATCTCGCTCTGGAAACACCATATATTTT.

This clonotype occurred a few times. V usage is TRBV30 and J usage is TRBJ2-1; D might be TRBD1 or TRBD2, each matching 5 bases. The CDR3 totals 13 residues. In germline, CDR1 is GTSNPN, CDR2 SVGIG (reference sequence). V was shortened by 1 base and J by 9 bases, with 13 bases between the two germline ends. The CDR3 nucleotides read TGTGCCTGGAGTGGGGCGAGGGGCGGTGAGCAGTTCTTC. This translates into CAWSGARGGEQFF.

This clonotype was counted ten times or more. The rearrangement links TRBV7-2 to TRBJ2-3; no clear D. This CDR3 contains 13 residues. Germline assignment: CDR1 SGHTA and CDR2 FQGNSA. Trimming took 8 bases from V and 6 from J, leaving 15 bases between them. The CDR3 nucleotides are TGTGCCAGCTTCTCCGGGCAGGCCGATACGCAGTATTTT. Amino acid sequence: CASFSGQADTQYF.